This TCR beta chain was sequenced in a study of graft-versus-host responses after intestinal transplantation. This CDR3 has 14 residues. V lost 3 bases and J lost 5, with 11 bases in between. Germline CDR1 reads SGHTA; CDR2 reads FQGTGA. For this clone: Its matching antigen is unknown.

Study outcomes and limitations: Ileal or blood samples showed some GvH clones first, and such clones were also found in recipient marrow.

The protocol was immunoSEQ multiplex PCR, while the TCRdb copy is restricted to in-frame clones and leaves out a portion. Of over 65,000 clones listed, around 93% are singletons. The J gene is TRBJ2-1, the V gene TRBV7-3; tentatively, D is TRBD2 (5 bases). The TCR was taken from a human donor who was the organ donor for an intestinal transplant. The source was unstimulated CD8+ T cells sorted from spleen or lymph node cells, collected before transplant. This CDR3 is CASSFMDGDNEQFF. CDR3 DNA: TGTGCCAGCAGCTTCATGGACGGGGACAATGAGCAGTTCTTC.